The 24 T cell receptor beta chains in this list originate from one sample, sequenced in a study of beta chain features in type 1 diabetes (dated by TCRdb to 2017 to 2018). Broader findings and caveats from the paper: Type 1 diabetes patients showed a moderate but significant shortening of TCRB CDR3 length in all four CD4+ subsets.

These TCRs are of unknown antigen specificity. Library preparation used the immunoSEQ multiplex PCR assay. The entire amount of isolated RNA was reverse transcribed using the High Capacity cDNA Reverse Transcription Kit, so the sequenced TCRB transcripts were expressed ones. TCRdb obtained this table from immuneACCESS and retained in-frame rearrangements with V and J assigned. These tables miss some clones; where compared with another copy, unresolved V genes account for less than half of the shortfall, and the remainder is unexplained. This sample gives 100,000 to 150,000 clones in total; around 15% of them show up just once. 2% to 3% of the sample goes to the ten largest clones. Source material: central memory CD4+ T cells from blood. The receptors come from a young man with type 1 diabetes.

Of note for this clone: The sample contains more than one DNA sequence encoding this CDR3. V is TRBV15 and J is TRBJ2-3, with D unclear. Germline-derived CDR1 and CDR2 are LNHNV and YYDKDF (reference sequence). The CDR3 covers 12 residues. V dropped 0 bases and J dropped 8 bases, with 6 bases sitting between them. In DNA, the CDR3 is TGTGCCACCAGCAGAGATTTGGTTACGCAGTATTTT. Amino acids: CATSRDLVTQYF.

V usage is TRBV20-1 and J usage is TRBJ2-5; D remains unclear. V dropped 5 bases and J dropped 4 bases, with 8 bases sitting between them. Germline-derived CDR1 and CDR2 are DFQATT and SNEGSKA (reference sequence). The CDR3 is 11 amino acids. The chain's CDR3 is CSAYKPETQYF. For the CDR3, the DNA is TGCAGTGCTTACAAACCAGAGACCCAGTACTTC.

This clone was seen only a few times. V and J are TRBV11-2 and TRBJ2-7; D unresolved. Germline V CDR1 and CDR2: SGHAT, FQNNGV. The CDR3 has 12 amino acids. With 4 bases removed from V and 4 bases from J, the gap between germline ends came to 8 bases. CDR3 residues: CASSSLLYEQYF. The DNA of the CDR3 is TGTGCCAGCAGCTCACTATTATACGAGCAGTACTTC.

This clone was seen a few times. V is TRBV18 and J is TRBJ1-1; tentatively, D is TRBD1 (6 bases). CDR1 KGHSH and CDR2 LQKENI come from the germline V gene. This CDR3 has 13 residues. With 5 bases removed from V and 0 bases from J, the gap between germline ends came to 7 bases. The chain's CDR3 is CASSTGLNTEAFF. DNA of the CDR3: TGTGCCAGCTCAACAGGGTTGAACACTGAAGCTTTCTTT.

CDR3 region: CSVEDRGPRNEQFF. Written as DNA, the CDR3 is TGCAGCGTTGAAGACAGGGGGCCTCGTAATGAGCAGTTCTTC. This chain connects TRBV29-1 to TRBJ2-1, with 8 nucleotides matching TRBD1. The ends lost 0 bases at V and 7 bases at J; junction bases unmatched: 5. The CDR3 spans 14 residues. CDR1 and CDR2 (germline): SQVTM, ANQGSEA.

CDR3 loop: CACNPGHKTEAFF. DNA for the CDR3: TGTGCCTGTAACCCGGGACACAAAACTGAAGCTTTCTTT. The rearrangement uses TRBV19 and TRBJ1-1; the D gene is possibly TRBD1 (6 bases). Trimming pared 11 bases from V and 5 bases from J, leaving 18 bases between. Germline loops: CDR1 LNHDA, CDR2 SQIVND (reference sequence). The length of the CDR3 is 13 residues. The whole variable domain, filled in from reference TRBV19 and TRBJ1-1, reads DGGITQSPKYLFRKEGQNVTLSCEQNLNHDAMYWYRQDPGQGLRLIYYSQIVNDFQKGDIAEGYSVSREKKESFPLTVTSAQKNPTAFYLCACNPGHKTEAFFGQGTRLTVV.

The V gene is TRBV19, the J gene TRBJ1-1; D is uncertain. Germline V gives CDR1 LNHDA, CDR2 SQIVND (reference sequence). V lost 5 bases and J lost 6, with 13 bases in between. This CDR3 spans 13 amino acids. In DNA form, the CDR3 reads TGTGCCAGTAGTCTCGGGATCTTCGCTGAAGCTTTCTTT. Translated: CASSLGIFAEAFF. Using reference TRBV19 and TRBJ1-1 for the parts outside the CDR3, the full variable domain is DGGITQSPKYLFRKEGQNVTLSCEQNLNHDAMYWYRQDPGQGLRLIYYSQIVNDFQKGDIAEGYSVSREKKESFPLTVTSAQKNPTAFYLCASSLGIFAEAFFGQGTRLTVV.

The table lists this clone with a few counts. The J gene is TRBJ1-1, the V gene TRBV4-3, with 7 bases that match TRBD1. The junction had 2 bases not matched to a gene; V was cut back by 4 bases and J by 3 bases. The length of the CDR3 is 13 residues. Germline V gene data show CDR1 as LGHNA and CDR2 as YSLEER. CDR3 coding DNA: TGCGCCAGCAGCCTCACAGGGGACACTGAAGCTTTCTTT. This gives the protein CASSLTGDTEAFF.

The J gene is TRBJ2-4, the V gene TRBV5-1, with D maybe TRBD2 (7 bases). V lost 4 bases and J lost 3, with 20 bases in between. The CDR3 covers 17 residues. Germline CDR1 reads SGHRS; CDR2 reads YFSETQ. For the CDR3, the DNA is TGCGCCAGCAGCCCTCCGATGGGGGGGGCCGGCAAAAACATTCAGTACTTC. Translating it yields CASSPPMGGAGKNIQYF.

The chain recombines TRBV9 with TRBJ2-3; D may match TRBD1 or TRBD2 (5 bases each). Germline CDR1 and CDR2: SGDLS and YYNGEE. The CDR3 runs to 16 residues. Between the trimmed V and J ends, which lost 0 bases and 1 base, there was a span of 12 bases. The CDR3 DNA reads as TGTGCCAGCAGCGTAGGGCCGGGGCTGGGCACAGATACGCAGTATTTT. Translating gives CASSVGPGLGTDTQYF.

The CDR3: CASRPMTVTYNEQFF. The DNA for the CDR3 is TGTGCCAGCAGACCGATGACAGTCACCTACAATGAGCAGTTCTTC. This sequence joins TRBV6-5 and TRBJ2-1, with D possibly TRBD1 on 5 matching bases. This CDR3 spans 15 amino acids. Germline V lookup: CDR1 MNHEY, CDR2 SVGAGI. V was cut by 6 bases and J by 2 bases, with 14 bases left in between.

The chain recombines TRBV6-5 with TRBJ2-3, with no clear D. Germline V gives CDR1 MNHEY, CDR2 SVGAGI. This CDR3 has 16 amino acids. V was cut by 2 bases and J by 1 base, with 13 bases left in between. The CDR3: CASSYGPTPRTDTQYF. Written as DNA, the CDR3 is TGTGCCAGCAGTTACGGGCCGACCCCGCGCACAGATACGCAGTATTTT.

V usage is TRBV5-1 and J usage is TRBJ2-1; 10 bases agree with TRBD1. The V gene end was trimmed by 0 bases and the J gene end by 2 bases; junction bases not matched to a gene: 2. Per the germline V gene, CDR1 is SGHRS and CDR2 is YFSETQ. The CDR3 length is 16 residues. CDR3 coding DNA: TGCGCCAGCAGCTTGGCTGGGACAGGGGCCTACAATGAGCAGTTCTTC. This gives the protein CASSLAGTGAYNEQFF.

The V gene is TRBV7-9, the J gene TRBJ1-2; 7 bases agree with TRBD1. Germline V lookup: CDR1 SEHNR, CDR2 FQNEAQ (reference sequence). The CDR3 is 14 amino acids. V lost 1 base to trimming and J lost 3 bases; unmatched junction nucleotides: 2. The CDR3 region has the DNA TGTGCCAGCAGCTTAGAAACAGGGGACTATGGCTACACCTTC. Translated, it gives CASSLETGDYGYTF.

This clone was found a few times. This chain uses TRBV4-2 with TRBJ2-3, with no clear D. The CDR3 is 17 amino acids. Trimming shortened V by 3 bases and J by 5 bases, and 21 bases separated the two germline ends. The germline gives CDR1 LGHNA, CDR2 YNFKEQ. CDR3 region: CASSHARAGSIGDTQYF. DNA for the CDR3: TGTGCCAGCAGCCACGCCCGGGCCGGTTCGATCGGAGATACGCAGTATTTT.

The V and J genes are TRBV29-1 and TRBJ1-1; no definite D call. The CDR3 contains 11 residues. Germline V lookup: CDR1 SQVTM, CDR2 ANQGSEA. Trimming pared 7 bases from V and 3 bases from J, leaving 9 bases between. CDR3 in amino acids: CSGLGYTEAFF. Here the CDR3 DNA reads TGCAGCGGCCTTGGATACACTGAAGCTTTCTTT.

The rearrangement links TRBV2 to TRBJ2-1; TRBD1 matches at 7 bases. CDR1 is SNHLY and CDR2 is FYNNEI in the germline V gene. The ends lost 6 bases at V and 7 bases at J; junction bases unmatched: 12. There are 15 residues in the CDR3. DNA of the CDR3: TGTGCCAGCAGAAGACAGGGCCGTACGGGGAATGAGCAGTTCTTC. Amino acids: CASRRQGRTGNEQFF.

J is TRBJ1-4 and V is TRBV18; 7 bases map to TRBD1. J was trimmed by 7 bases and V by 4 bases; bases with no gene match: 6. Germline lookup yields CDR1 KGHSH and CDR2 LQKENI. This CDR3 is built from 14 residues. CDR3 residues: CASSQETGREKLFF. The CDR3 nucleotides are TGTGCCAGCTCACAGGAGACAGGGCGTGAAAAACTGTTTTTT.

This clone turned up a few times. The chain's CDR3 is CASSATASGANVLTF. The CDR3 DNA sequence: TGTGCCAGCAGCGCAACAGCCTCTGGGGCCAACGTCCTGACTTTC. The chain links TRBV7-9 to TRBJ2-6; D is uncertain. CDR3 length: 15 residues. CDR1 SEHNR and CDR2 FQNEAQ come from the germline V gene (reference sequence). The V gene lost 5 bases and the J gene lost 0 bases, with 8 bases spanning the gap.

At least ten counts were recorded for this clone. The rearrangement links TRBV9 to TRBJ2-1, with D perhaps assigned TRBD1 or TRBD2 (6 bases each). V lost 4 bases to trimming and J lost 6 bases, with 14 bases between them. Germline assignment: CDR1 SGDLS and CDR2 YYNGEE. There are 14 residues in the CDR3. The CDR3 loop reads CASSPQEGGNEQFF. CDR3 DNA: TGTGCCAGCAGCCCCCAGGAGGGGGGCAATGAGCAGTTCTTC.

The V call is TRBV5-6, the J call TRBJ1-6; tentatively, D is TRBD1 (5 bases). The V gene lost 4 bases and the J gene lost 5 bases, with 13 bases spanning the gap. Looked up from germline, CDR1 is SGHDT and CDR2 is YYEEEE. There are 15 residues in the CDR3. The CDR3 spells CASSIGTQDNSPLHF. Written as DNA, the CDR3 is TGTGCCAGCAGCATCGGGACGCAGGATAATTCACCCCTCCACTTT.

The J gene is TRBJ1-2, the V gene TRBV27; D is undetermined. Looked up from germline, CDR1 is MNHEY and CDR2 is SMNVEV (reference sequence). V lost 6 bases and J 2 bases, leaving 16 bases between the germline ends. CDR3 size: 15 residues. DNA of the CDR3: TGTGCCAGCAGGCCCGCAAGGACGACGAACTATGGCTACACCTTC. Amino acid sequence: CASRPARTTNYGYTF.

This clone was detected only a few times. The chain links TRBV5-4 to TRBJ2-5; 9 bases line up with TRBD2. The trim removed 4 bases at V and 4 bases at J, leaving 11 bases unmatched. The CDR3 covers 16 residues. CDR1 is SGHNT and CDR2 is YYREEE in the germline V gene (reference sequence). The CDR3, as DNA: TGTGCCAGCAGCCCTACTCGCGGGGGGGCGGGAGAGACCCAGTACTTC. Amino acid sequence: CASSPTRGGAGETQYF.

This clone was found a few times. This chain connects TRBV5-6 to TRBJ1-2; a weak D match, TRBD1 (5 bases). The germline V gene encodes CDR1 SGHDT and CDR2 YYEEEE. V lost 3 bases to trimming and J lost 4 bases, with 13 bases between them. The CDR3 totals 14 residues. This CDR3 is CASSYTQGAYGYTF. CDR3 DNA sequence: TGTGCCAGCAGCTACACGCAGGGCGCCTATGGCTACACCTTC.